These 7 T cell receptor beta chains were all obtained from the same sample, sequenced in a study of T cells after yellow fever vaccination. One entry per CDR3 protein, called by TCRdb with MiXCR from the 5' RACE reads. In the table there are approximately 250,000 distinct CDR3 sequences, 3.6% of which are singletons. Source: PBMCs, taken 15 days after the yellow fever booster vaccination. These receptors all stem from a man aged 18-30 years who received the YFV17D yellow fever vaccine.

This clonotype was detected many times. V usage is TRBV5-5 and J usage is TRBJ2-7; D remains ambiguous. Germline V CDR1 and CDR2: SGHKS, YYEKEE (reference sequence). This CDR3 is 13 amino acids long. Between the trimmed V and J ends, which lost 4 bases and 0 bases, there was a span of 8 bases. The CDR3 DNA reads TGTGCCAGCAGCATAGGGCCCTCCTACGAGCAGTACTTC. Translation gives CASSIGPSYEQYF.

This clonotype was picked up many times. V gene TRBV2 combines with J gene TRBJ2-3; possibly TRBD1 for D (5 bases). CDR3 size: 13 residues. Germline values: CDR1 SNHLY, CDR2 FYNNEI. The ends were cut back, 8 bases at V and 2 bases at J, with 11 bases in the middle. The CDR3 nucleotides read TGTGCCAGCCGGTCAGGGATCACAGATACGCAGTATTTT. Translation: CASRSGITDTQYF. The complete variable domain, with remaining parts taken from reference TRBV2 and TRBJ2-3, reads EPEVTQTPSHQVTQMGQEVILRCVPISNHLYFYWYRQILGQKVEFLVSFYNNEISEKSEIFDDQFSVERPDGSNFTLKIRSTKLEDSAMYFCASRSGITDTQYFGPGTRLTVL.

As to this clonotype: Possible read error: a much larger clone is one base away. V gene TRBV7-2 combines with J gene TRBJ2-1; no firm D call. The germline V gene encodes CDR1 SGHTA and CDR2 FQGNSA. The CDR3 has 15 residues. The CDR3 region is CASSLEANLYNGQFF. CDR3 sequence (DNA): TGTGCCAGCAGCTTAGAGGCGAACTTATACAATGGGCAGTTCTTC.

This clonotype appeared many times. The chain uses TRBV7-2 and TRBJ2-1, with D hard to call. The CDR3 covers 16 residues. The germline V and J ends were trimmed by 5 bases and 0 bases, with 14 bases remaining between them. In germline, CDR1 is SGHTA, CDR2 FQGNSA. CDR3 in amino acids: CASSASAGDSYNEQFF. CDR3 in DNA: TGTGCCAGCAGCGCGTCGGCTGGGGACTCCTACAATGAGCAGTTCTTC.

The table lists this clonotype with many counts. The chain employs TRBV29-1 and TRBJ1-1; 8 nucleotides agree with TRBD1. The germline V gene has CDR1 SQVTM and CDR2 ANQGSEA. The CDR3 runs to 12 residues. The trim removed 6 bases at V and 2 bases at J, leaving 2 bases unmatched. The CDR3 nucleotides read TGCAGCGTCGGACAGGGCAACACTGAAGCTTTCTTT. This codes for CSVGQGNTEAFF.

The table lists this clonotype with many counts. V gene TRBV6-5 combines with J gene TRBJ1-1, with D possibly being TRBD1 (6 bases). CDR1 and CDR2 (germline): MNHEY, SVGAGI. The CDR3 extends over 15 amino acids. Deletions cut 0 bases from V and 9 bases from J, with 17 bases between. As DNA, the CDR3 is TGTGCCAGCAGTTACTCGACAGGAGGCCGAGCCCAAGCTTTCTTT. Encoded protein: CASSYSTGGRAQAFF.

This clonotype was observed at least ten times. V gene TRBV7-9 combines with J gene TRBJ2-3, with D possibly being TRBD2 (6 bases). CDR1 and CDR2 from the germline V gene are SEHNR and FQNEAQ (reference sequence). The CDR3 consists of 15 residues. V lost 5 bases to trimming and J lost 0 bases, with 12 bases between them. CDR3 sequence (DNA): TGTGCCAGCAGCACCCGGACTACAAGCACAGATACGCAGTATTTT. Translated: CASSTRTTSTDTQYF.